The 24 T cell receptor beta chains reported below all come from one sample, sequenced in a study of graft-versus-host responses after intestinal transplantation. Measured with immunoSEQ multiplex PCR; TCRdb has only the in-frame clones, and not every one. The sample consists of about 100,000 clones, roughly nine tenths of them appearing once. These receptors have no identified antigens. The material was unstimulated CD4+ T cells sorted from spleen or lymph node cells, obtained before transplant. These TCRs come from a human donor who was the organ donor for an intestinal transplant.

The chain has TRBV5-1 and TRBJ1-2; D is uncertain. The CDR3 loop spans 12 amino acids. CDR1 and CDR2 from the germline V gene are SGHRS and YFSETQ. V shed 0 bases and J shed 5 bases, with 5 bases lying between them. The CDR3: CASSLERYGYTF. In DNA form, the CDR3 reads TGCGCCAGCAGCTTGGAACGATATGGCTACACCTTC.

CDR3 sequence: CASSWTGQNYGYTF. In DNA, the CDR3 is TGTGCCAGCAGCTGGACAGGGCAAAACTATGGCTACACCTTC. The chain joins TRBV7-9 to TRBJ1-2, with 8 nucleotides matching TRBD1. The CDR3 runs 14 residues. Germline assignment: CDR1 SEHNR and CDR2 FQNEAQ (reference sequence). The J segment lost 2 bases and the V segment lost 4 bases, leaving 3 bases of the junction unmatched.

This chain uses TRBV30 with TRBJ1-3, with unresolved D. With 3 bases removed from V and 4 bases from J, the gap between germline ends came to 10 bases. The germline V gene encodes CDR1 GTSNPN and CDR2 SVGIG (reference sequence). The CDR3 has 13 amino acids. The CDR3 DNA sequence: TGTGCCTGGAGGGTCCAAGGGGGAAACACCATATATTTT. Its protein product is CAWRVQGGNTIYF.

The rearrangement uses TRBV5-4 and TRBJ2-5; perhaps TRBD2 as D (6 bases). The CDR3 sequence is 12 residues long. Trimming left V 2 bases short and J 10 bases short, with 12 bases between. Germline V CDR1 and CDR2: SGHNT, YYREEE (reference sequence). CDR3 nucleotide sequence: TGTGCCAGCAGCTTTCCGGGGCGGGACCAGTACTTC. This gives the protein CASSFPGRDQYF.

The chain couples TRBV30 to TRBJ1-5; a weak D match, TRBD1 (6 bases). The CDR3 has 13 amino acids. With 2 bases removed from V and 4 bases from J, the gap between germline ends came to 9 bases. Per the germline V gene, CDR1 is GTSNPN and CDR2 is SVGIG (reference sequence). The CDR3 here is CAWSLTGNQPQHF. CDR3 sequence (DNA): TGTGCCTGGAGTTTAACAGGGAATCAGCCCCAGCATTTT.

J is TRBJ1-5 and V is TRBV28; D remains ambiguous. Germline assignment: CDR1 MDHEN and CDR2 SYDVKM. The V end was cut by 6 bases, the J end by 7 bases, with 10 bases between. The CDR3 consists of 12 residues. CDR3 in DNA: TGTGCCAGCAGCAGACTATCGCAGCCCCAGCATTTT. The encoded protein is CASSRLSQPQHF.

The chain recombines TRBV9 with TRBJ1-3; perhaps TRBD1 as D (6 bases). Between the trimmed V and J ends, which lost 4 bases and 4 bases, there was a span of 12 bases. Looked up from germline, CDR1 is SGDLS and CDR2 is YYNGEE. The CDR3 loop spans 14 amino acids. CDR3 loop: CASSSKDRGNTIYF. CDR3 bases: TGTGCCAGCAGCTCCAAAGACAGGGGAAACACCATATATTTT.

The chain has TRBV18 and TRBJ1-1; D not resolved. CDR1 and CDR2 from the germline V gene are KGHSH and LQKENI. The CDR3 has 15 amino acids. With 3 bases removed from V and 10 bases from J, the gap between germline ends came to 21 bases. The DNA of the CDR3 is TGTGCCAGCTCACCGCCCAAACAACGGATGGCCGGAGCTTTCTTT. It yields the protein CASSPPKQRMAGAFF.

The V and J genes are TRBV7-2 and TRBJ2-5; D unresolved. This CDR3 contains 15 residues. The germline V gene encodes CDR1 SGHTA and CDR2 FQGNSA. Trimming removed 4 bases at V and 3 bases at J, with 15 bases between. In nucleotides, the CDR3 is TGTGCCAGCAGCTCCCTAGGTCGGATGGAAGAGACCCAGTACTTC. This gives the protein CASSSLGRMEETQYF.

The table lists this clone with a few counts. The V and J genes are TRBV6-1 and TRBJ2-7; D remains ambiguous. V lost 3 bases and J 13 bases, leaving 10 bases between the germline ends. Germline V lookup: CDR1 MNHNS, CDR2 SASEGT. The CDR3 runs 10 residues. The DNA of the CDR3 is TGTGCCAGCAGTGACACGGAAGACTACTTC. Translation gives CASSDTEDYF.

J is TRBJ1-2 and V is TRBV11-2; the match to TRBD1 covers 7 bases. Germline loops: CDR1 SGHAT, CDR2 FQNNGV. V shed 3 bases and J 0 bases; nucleotides not matched to a gene: 1. The CDR3 has 14 residues. CDR3 amino acids: CASSLGTANYGYTF. DNA of the CDR3: TGTGCCAGCAGCTTGGGGACAGCTAACTATGGCTACACCTTC.

The chain carries TRBV2 and TRBJ2-5; TRBD2 agrees at 10 bases. Germline V CDR1 and CDR2: SNHLY, FYNNEI. The V and J ends lost 4 bases and 1 base, in that order; junction bases with no gene match: 3. The CDR3 contains 15 residues. CDR3 sequence (DNA): TGTGCCAGCAGTGGAGCGGGGGGGCGCCAAGAGACCCAGTACTTC. As protein: CASSGAGGRQETQYF.

This clone was detected only once. The rearrangement uses TRBV18 and TRBJ1-5, with 9 bases aligning to TRBD1. Germline trimming cut 6 bases from V and 0 bases from J; bases unmatched to any gene: 9. CDR3 length: 17 amino acids. Per germline, CDR1 KGHSH and CDR2 LQKENI. The CDR3 nucleotides read TGTGCCAGCTCCCGACAGGGACAGGGCCTTAGCAATCAGCCCCAGCATTTT. It codes for CASSRQGQGLSNQPQHF.

This chain connects TRBV7-3 to TRBJ2-6; D not certain. Deletions cut 5 bases from V and 1 base from J, with 9 bases between. Germline V gives CDR1 SGHTA, CDR2 FQGTGA. This CDR3 has 15 residues. CDR3 DNA: TGTGCCAGCAGCCCGGAACTGTCTGGGGCCAACGTCCTGACTTTC. It encodes CASSPELSGANVLTF.

This chain connects TRBV19 to TRBJ2-2; D ambiguous. This CDR3 contains 15 residues. V dropped 5 bases and J dropped 3 bases, with 13 bases sitting between them. CDR1 and CDR2 (germline): LNHDA, SQIVND (reference sequence). CDR3 loop: CASSLRFIYTGELFF. CDR3 sequence (DNA): TGTGCCAGTAGTCTAAGATTCATTTACACCGGGGAGCTGTTTTTT.

This clone is a singleton in its sample. J is TRBJ2-1 and V is TRBV19, with 10 bases identical to TRBD2. Per the germline V gene, CDR1 is LNHDA and CDR2 is SQIVND (reference sequence). Losses at the gene ends were 7 bases for V and 7 bases for J; bases not matched to a gene: 16. The CDR3 covers 17 residues. The chain's CDR3 is CASTQGASGGLRNEQFF. The DNA of the CDR3 is TGTGCCAGTACCCAGGGGGCTAGCGGGGGCCTAAGGAATGAGCAGTTCTTC.

The rearrangement links TRBV5-5 to TRBJ2-3; possible D gene TRBD1, 6 bases. The length of the CDR3 is 15 residues. The germline CDR1 and CDR2 sequences are SGHKS and YYEKEE (reference sequence). V was shortened by 0 bases and J by 1 base, with 9 bases between the two germline ends. DNA for the CDR3: TGTGCCAGCAGCTTGGGTCCAGGGGGCACAGATACGCAGTATTTT. This translates into CASSLGPGGTDTQYF.

The CDR3 is CASSLEERNYGYTF. CDR3 DNA: TGTGCCAGCAGCTTAGAGGAGAGAAATTATGGCTACACCTTC. The chain recombines TRBV11-2 with TRBJ1-2, with D unresolved. CDR3 length equals 14 residues. The V end lost 0 bases, the J end lost 5 bases, and 10 bases lay between the germline ends. CDR1 and CDR2 from the germline V gene are SGHAT and FQNNGV.

The V call is TRBV19, the J call TRBJ1-5; tentative D call: TRBD1 (5 bases). CDR3 length: 15 amino acids. Trimming shortened V by 5 bases and J by 6 bases, and 17 bases separated the two germline ends. CDR1 LNHDA and CDR2 SQIVND come from the germline V gene (reference sequence). The CDR3 DNA follows: TGTGCCAGTAGTCCCCTGAGCGGGGGAGGTCAGCCCCAGCATTTT. Protein product: CASSPLSGGGQPQHF.

This clone was detected only a few times. The identical CDR3 is also encoded by other nucleotide sequences in the sample. The chain employs TRBV10-3 and TRBJ1-1; 7 bases are shared with TRBD1. The CDR3 consists of 14 residues. V trimming: 2 bases; J trimming: 1 base; junction bases outside the gene matches: 1. Germline V CDR1 and CDR2: ENHRY, SYGVKD. The CDR3 DNA reads as TGTGCCATCAGTGAGCGGACAGGGAACACTGAAGCTTTCTTT. Translation: CAISERTGNTEAFF.

The chain is built from TRBV6-1 and TRBJ2-2; D may be TRBD2 (6 bases). The CDR3 extends over 15 amino acids. Trimming cost V 6 bases and J 4 bases, with 15 bases left between them. CDR1 is MNHNS, CDR2 SASEGT, per germline. CDR3 residues: CASRNGGAGTGELFF. The CDR3 DNA reads TGTGCCAGCAGAAACGGGGGTGCGGGCACCGGGGAGCTGTTTTTT.

This clone was detected once. The CDR3 nucleotides read TGTGCCAGCAGCTTGGTCATCGGTGCCTCCTACGAGCAGTACTTC. It yields the protein CASSLVIGASYEQYF. J is TRBJ2-7 and V is TRBV5-6; D is uncertain. The CDR3 has 15 amino acids. The germline V and J ends were trimmed by 0 bases and 0 bases, with 10 bases remaining between them. CDR1 SGHDT and CDR2 YYEEEE come from the germline V gene.

This clone has more than one count but fewer than ten. CDR3 residues: CANGADLGELFF. The CDR3 DNA follows: TGTGCCAACGGGGCCGATCTGGGGGAGCTGTTTTTT. This chain links TRBV10-3 with TRBJ2-2; D tentatively reads TRBD1 or TRBD2 (5 bases each). The CDR3 extends over 12 amino acids. V lost 10 bases and J 8 bases, leaving 14 bases between the germline ends. Germline-derived CDR1 and CDR2 are ENHRY and SYGVKD.

This rearrangement joins TRBV6-1 to TRBJ1-5, with D perhaps TRBD1 (6 bases). The V gene lost 10 bases and the J gene lost 4 bases, with 14 bases spanning the gap. This CDR3 region has 13 residues. Germline CDR1 is MNHNS and CDR2 is SASEGT. In DNA form, the CDR3 reads TGTGCCACTCACCCGGGGGCTAATCAGCCCCAGCATTTT. Translation: CATHPGANQPQHF.